These T cell receptor beta chains were read from a single sample in a study of OX40 agonist ivuxolimab in advanced cancers. The assay was immunoSEQ multiplex PCR, and TCRdb's table has in-frame clones only and misses some. The sample holds more than 80,000 clones; 91% are singletons and the top ten take 1.6%. Sequencing was performed on CD4+ or CD8+ T cells sorted from blood, taken in a trial of the OX40 agonist ivuxolimab. These receptors originate from an adult with an advanced solid tumor such as melanoma, head and neck, liver or kidney cancer. CDR3s include the opening cysteine and the closing phenylalanine or tryptophan. The D gene is left open where the match is weak. Size is stated for part of the rows, as once, few or many counts, or as a class when the clone is expanded.

v_call: TRBV7-2
d_call: TRBD1
clone_size: NA
j_call: TRBJ1-5
cdr3_nt: TGTGCCAGCAGCTTAGTAGGGGGCGGCAATCAGCCCCAGCATTTT
cdr3_aa: CASSLVGGGNQPQHF

v_call: TRBV28
d_call: NA
clone_size: NA
j_call: TRBJ1-1
cdr3_nt: TGTGCCAGCAGTAACATCGGGACTTTTTTCGCTTTCTTT
cdr3_aa: CASSNIGTFFAFF

v_call: TRBV7-3
d_call: NA
clone_size: NA
j_call: TRBJ2-2
cdr3_nt: TGTGCCAGCCCACACTTGAACACCGGGGAGCTGTTTTTT
cdr3_aa: CASPHLNTGELFF

v_call: TRBV5-5
d_call: NA
clone_size: NA
j_call: TRBJ1-2
cdr3_nt: TGTGCCAGCAGCTTGTTAGTGGGACGCGGGAACTATGGCTACACCTTC
cdr3_aa: CASSLLVGRGNYGYTF

v_call: TRBV5-1
d_call: NA
clone_size: NA
j_call: TRBJ2-3
cdr3_nt: TGCGCCAGCAGCTGGGACAACACTCGAACAGATACGCAGTATTTT
cdr3_aa: CASSWDNTRTDTQYF

v_call: TRBV19
d_call: TRBD1
clone_size: NA
j_call: TRBJ2-5
cdr3_nt: TGTGCCAGTAAATCAACAGGGGGGAGCGGAGAGACCCAGTACTTC
cdr3_aa: CASKSTGGSGETQYF

v_call: TRBV10-3
d_call: NA
clone_size: NA
j_call: TRBJ1-1
cdr3_nt: TGTGCCATCAGTGAAGGTCCAGGGAGGGGCGTCACTGAAGCTTTCTTT
cdr3_aa: CAISEGPGRGVTEAFF

v_call: TRBV6-6
d_call: NA
clone_size: NA
j_call: TRBJ2-1
cdr3_nt: TGTGCCAGCAGGGCTGGATACAATGAGCAGTTCTTC
cdr3_aa: CASRAGYNEQFF

v_call: TRBV28
d_call: TRBD1
clone_size: NA
j_call: TRBJ2-7
cdr3_nt: TGTGCCAGCAGGGGACAGGGGGCCCCCTACGAGCAGTACTTC
cdr3_aa: CASRGQGAPYEQYF

v_call: TRBV18
d_call: NA
clone_size: NA
j_call: TRBJ2-2
cdr3_nt: TGTGCCAGCTCACTGGAGGGGCTCAACACCGGGGAGCTGTTTTTT
cdr3_aa: CASSLEGLNTGELFF

v_call: TRBV9
d_call: NA
clone_size: few
j_call: TRBJ2-3
cdr3_nt: TGTGCCAGCAGCGCTGGGGGGATCTCCACAGATACGCAGTATTTT
cdr3_aa: CASSAGGISTDTQYF

v_call: TRBV5-1
d_call: TRBD1
clone_size: once
j_call: TRBJ2-1
cdr3_nt: TGCGCCAGCAGCCCCCCGCAGGGGGCGTACAATGAGCAGTTCTTC
cdr3_aa: CASSPPQGAYNEQFF

v_call: TRBV30
d_call: NA
clone_size: NA
j_call: TRBJ2-5
cdr3_nt: TGTGCCTGGAGTGTACGGTGGGGCCCCGCGAGGGCCCAGTACTTC
cdr3_aa: CAWSVRWGPARAQYF

v_call: TRBV5-6
d_call: NA
clone_size: NA
j_call: TRBJ2-7
cdr3_nt: TGTGCCAGCAGCCCGGAATGGCAGTACAACGAGCAGTACTTC
cdr3_aa: CASSPEWQYNEQYF

v_call: TRBV28
d_call: NA
clone_size: NA
j_call: TRBJ2-7
cdr3_nt: TGTGCCAGCAGTTTGTTTGACGATTTTTACGAGCAGTACTTC
cdr3_aa: CASSLFDDFYEQYF

v_call: TRBV12-5
d_call: TRBD1
clone_size: NA
j_call: TRBJ2-2
cdr3_nt: TGTGCTAGTGGACGGGACAGCTTGGGAACCGGGGAGCTGTTTTTT
cdr3_aa: CASGRDSLGTGELFF

v_call: TRBV7-9
d_call: NA
clone_size: NA
j_call: TRBJ2-7
cdr3_nt: TGTGCCAGCAGCTTAGCGGGGGCTCGGGAGCAGTACTTC
cdr3_aa: CASSLAGAREQYF

v_call: TRBV9
d_call: NA
clone_size: NA
j_call: TRBJ2-1
cdr3_nt: TGTGCCAGCAGCCGCAAGTCAAGCTCCTACAATGAGCAGTTCTTC
cdr3_aa: CASSRKSSSYNEQFF

v_call: TRBV2
d_call: NA
clone_size: NA
j_call: TRBJ1-2
cdr3_nt: TGTGCCAGCAGTGAAGGGACGGGGCGCGACTATGGCTACACCTTC
cdr3_aa: CASSEGTGRDYGYTF

v_call: TRBV28
d_call: NA
clone_size: NA
j_call: TRBJ1-3
cdr3_nt: TGTGCCAGCAGCTGGGGGGGCCTCGGAAACACCATATATTTT
cdr3_aa: CASSWGGLGNTIYF

v_call: TRBV6-6
d_call: NA
clone_size: NA
j_call: TRBJ1-2
cdr3_nt: TGTGCCAGCAGTTACGAGGGGAGGAATGGCTACACCTTC
cdr3_aa: CASSYEGRNGYTF

v_call: TRBV28
d_call: NA
clone_size: NA
j_call: TRBJ1-2
cdr3_nt: TGTGCCAGCAGTTATAAGGGGCCGAACTATGGCTACACCTTC
cdr3_aa: CASSYKGPNYGYTF

v_call: TRBV6-6
d_call: NA
clone_size: few
j_call: TRBJ1-2
cdr3_nt: TGTGCCAGCATTCTGCTGGGGTCTGGTGGCTACACCTTC
cdr3_aa: CASILLGSGGYTF

v_call: TRBV6-5
d_call: TRBD1
clone_size: NA
j_call: TRBJ1-2
cdr3_nt: TGTGCCAGCAGTATGGGAGGGGGCTCCTATGGCTACACCTTC
cdr3_aa: CASSMGGGSYGYTF

v_call: TRBV7-9
d_call: NA
clone_size: NA
j_call: TRBJ2-3
cdr3_nt: TGTGCCAGCAGCTTAGCCCGGGATACGCAGTATTTT
cdr3_aa: CASSLARDTQYF

v_call: TRBV2
d_call: TRBD1
clone_size: NA
j_call: TRBJ2-2
cdr3_nt: TGTGCCAGCTGGGGGACAGCAAACACCGGGGAGCTGTTTTTT
cdr3_aa: CASWGTANTGELFF

v_call: TRBV7-9
d_call: NA
clone_size: NA
j_call: TRBJ1-2
cdr3_nt: TGTGCCAGCAGCACATCAGTGAGGGGGTCGTCTGACTATGGCTACACCTTC
cdr3_aa: CASSTSVRGSSDYGYTF

v_call: TRBV14
d_call: TRBD1
clone_size: NA
j_call: TRBJ2-2
cdr3_nt: TGTGCCAGCAGCTTACCCGGGACAGGAACCGGGGAGCTGTTTTTT
cdr3_aa: CASSLPGTGTGELFF

v_call: TRBV5-6
d_call: NA
clone_size: NA
j_call: TRBJ1-2
cdr3_nt: TGTGCCAGCAGCTTGGGAAACTATGGCTACACCTTC
cdr3_aa: CASSLGNYGYTF

v_call: TRBV6-1
d_call: TRBD2
clone_size: NA
j_call: TRBJ2-1
cdr3_nt: TGTGCCAGCAGTGTTACTAGCGGGAGGGCCCATGAGCAGTTCTTC
cdr3_aa: CASSVTSGRAHEQFF

v_call: TRBV6-5
d_call: TRBD2
clone_size: NA
j_call: TRBJ2-1
cdr3_nt: TGTGCCAGCAGCAGACTAGCGGGAGGGTCTTATGAGCAGTTCTTC
cdr3_aa: CASSRLAGGSYEQFF

v_call: TRBV4-2
d_call: TRBD2
clone_size: NA
j_call: TRBJ2-2
cdr3_nt: TGTGCCAGCAGCCAAGAGGGAGGGCGAACCGGGGAGCTGTTTTTT
cdr3_aa: CASSQEGGRTGELFF

v_call: TRBV5-1
d_call: NA
clone_size: NA
j_call: TRBJ2-2
cdr3_nt: TGCGCCAGCAGCACAGGGCCTACCGGGGAGCTGTTTTTT
cdr3_aa: CASSTGPTGELFF

v_call: TRBV5-1
d_call: TRBD2
clone_size: NA
j_call: TRBJ2-7
cdr3_nt: TGCGCCAGCAGCTTGGGGACTAGCGTTTCCTACGAGCAGTACTTC
cdr3_aa: CASSLGTSVSYEQYF

v_call: TRBV5-1
d_call: TRBD2
clone_size: NA
j_call: TRBJ2-7
cdr3_nt: TGCGCCAGCAGCTCGGGACTAGCGGGAGAATATGAGCAGTACTTC
cdr3_aa: CASSSGLAGEYEQYF

v_call: TRBV10-2
d_call: NA
clone_size: NA
j_call: TRBJ2-1
cdr3_nt: TGCGCCAGCAGTGAGTCGGCAAGGTTGAGGGTTGAGCTTAAGGAGCAGTTCTTC
cdr3_aa: CASSESARLRVELKEQFF

v_call: TRBV19
d_call: TRBD2
clone_size: NA
j_call: TRBJ2-1
cdr3_nt: TGTGCCAGTAGCAACACTCTAGCGGGAGACGGAGATGAGCAGTTCTTC
cdr3_aa: CASSNTLAGDGDEQFF

v_call: TRBV13
d_call: NA
clone_size: once
j_call: TRBJ2-1
cdr3_nt: TGTGCCAGCAGGGATGACAGGAGAGGCTCCTACAATGAGCAGTTCTTC
cdr3_aa: CASRDDRRGSYNEQFF

v_call: TRBV28
d_call: NA
clone_size: NA
j_call: TRBJ2-7
cdr3_nt: TGTGCCAGCAGAGCTACAGGGTTGTCGCGCGAGCAGTACTTC
cdr3_aa: CASRATGLSREQYF

v_call: TRBV27
d_call: TRBD2
clone_size: NA
j_call: TRBJ2-3
cdr3_nt: TGTGCCAGCAGTCTGACTAGCCTTCGCACAGATACGCAGTATTTT
cdr3_aa: CASSLTSLRTDTQYF

v_call: TRBV28
d_call: NA
clone_size: NA
j_call: TRBJ1-2
cdr3_nt: TGTGCCAGCAGTTTATCCCAGGGTGATGGCTACACCTTC
cdr3_aa: CASSLSQGDGYTF

v_call: TRBV7-2
d_call: NA
clone_size: NA
j_call: TRBJ2-6
cdr3_nt: TGTGCCAGCAGCTTAGCCCCTGGGGCCAACGTCCTGACTTTC
cdr3_aa: CASSLAPGANVLTF

v_call: TRBV11-3
d_call: TRBD1
clone_size: NA
j_call: TRBJ2-1
cdr3_nt: TGTGCCAGCAGCATAGACCCGGGACAGAGAAAAAATGAGCAGTTCTTC
cdr3_aa: CASSIDPGQRKNEQFF

v_call: TRBV29-1
d_call: NA
clone_size: NA
j_call: TRBJ1-2
cdr3_nt: TGCAGCGTTGTGGGGTTTAGGACGGATATCTATGGCTACACCTTC
cdr3_aa: CSVVGFRTDIYGYTF

v_call: TRBV10-3
d_call: TRBD1
clone_size: once
j_call: TRBJ2-3
cdr3_nt: TGTGCCATCAGACCGGGACAGGGGGCTCTAGCGGGAGAGGGTTTTAGCACAGATACGCAGTATTTT
cdr3_aa: CAIRPGQGALAGEGFSTDTQYF

v_call: TRBV7-9
d_call: NA
clone_size: NA
j_call: TRBJ2-5
cdr3_nt: TGTGCCAGCAGCTTAGGCGGATTCCAAGAGACCCAGTACTTC
cdr3_aa: CASSLGGFQETQYF

v_call: TRBV2
d_call: NA
clone_size: once
j_call: TRBJ2-2
cdr3_nt: TGTGCCAGCAGTACTCTGGGGGAAGCCGGGGAGCTGTTTTTT
cdr3_aa: CASSTLGEAGELFF

v_call: TRBV28
d_call: TRBD1
clone_size: NA
j_call: TRBJ1-2
cdr3_nt: TGTGCCAGTGGGGACAGCCTGATTCGTGGCTACACCTTC
cdr3_aa: CASGDSLIRGYTF

v_call: TRBV5-5
d_call: NA
clone_size: NA
j_call: TRBJ1-3
cdr3_nt: TGTGCCAGCAGACAGATCTCTGGAAACACCATATATTTT
cdr3_aa: CASRQISGNTIYF

v_call: TRBV6-5
d_call: TRBD2
clone_size: NA
j_call: TRBJ2-7
cdr3_nt: TGTGCCAGCCGGCCAGGGACTAGCGGGAGGAGCGAGCAGTACTTC
cdr3_aa: CASRPGTSGRSEQYF

v_call: TRBV29-1
d_call: NA
clone_size: NA
j_call: TRBJ2-5
cdr3_nt: TGCAGCGTTGATGGTTTGGCGGGGAGGGAGACCCAGTACTTC
cdr3_aa: CSVDGLAGRETQYF

v_call: TRBV28
d_call: NA
clone_size: once
j_call: TRBJ1-4
cdr3_nt: TGTGCCAGTAAAACCGGGGGGGCTGCTAATGAAAAACTGTTTTTT
cdr3_aa: CASKTGGAANEKLFF

v_call: TRBV6-1
d_call: NA
clone_size: once
j_call: TRBJ1-3
cdr3_nt: TGTGCCAGCAGTGAAAGGACAGGAAACACCATATATTTT
cdr3_aa: CASSERTGNTIYF

v_call: TRBV29-1
d_call: TRBD2
clone_size: NA
j_call: TRBJ2-1
cdr3_nt: TGCAGCGTCGGGACTAGCGGGAGGTATGAGCAGTTCTTC
cdr3_aa: CSVGTSGRYEQFF

v_call: TRBV11-2
d_call: TRBD1
clone_size: NA
j_call: TRBJ1-3
cdr3_nt: TGTGCCAGCAGAGGGACAGGGGAGAACACCATATATTTT
cdr3_aa: CASRGTGENTIYF

v_call: TRBV19
d_call: TRBD1
clone_size: NA
j_call: TRBJ1-2
cdr3_nt: TGTGCCAGTAGCCCCCCGGACAGGATGAGCTACACCTTC
cdr3_aa: CASSPPDRMSYTF

v_call: TRBV6-6
d_call: NA
clone_size: NA
j_call: TRBJ1-3
cdr3_nt: TGTGCCAGCAGTTACCTTAGTTCATCCTCTGGAAACACCATATATTTT
cdr3_aa: CASSYLSSSSGNTIYF

v_call: TRBV18
d_call: NA
clone_size: once
j_call: TRBJ1-1
cdr3_nt: TGTGCCAGCTCACCACCGGGGGCCCTGAACACTGAAGCTTTCTTT
cdr3_aa: CASSPPGALNTEAFF

v_call: TRBV7-2
d_call: NA
clone_size: NA
j_call: TRBJ2-7
cdr3_nt: TGTGCCAGCAGCTTAGATGAGGATCGGGCCTACGAGCAGTACTTC
cdr3_aa: CASSLDEDRAYEQYF

v_call: TRBV2
d_call: NA
clone_size: NA
j_call: TRBJ2-7
cdr3_nt: TGTGCCAGAAAGGAGTTGAGCTCCTACGAGCAGTACTTC
cdr3_aa: CARKELSSYEQYF